The clone carrying this T cell receptor beta chain was found a few times. The record originates from a study of shared T cell receptors in the human thymus. Profiled with immunoSEQ multiplex PCR; TCRdb holds only in-frame clones, not every one. The sample lists hundreds of thousands of clones, 80% to 90% seen once, with just under 0.0095% in the top ten. Germline V gene data show CDR1 as SGHNT and CDR2 as YYREEE (reference sequence). V lost 1 base, J lost 7 bases, and 3 bases stayed unmatched. The CDR3 sequence is 14 residues long. These records were also assigned to another study, of human thymus T cells.

The sequencing input was thymocytes. The TCR originated in a boy in the first two years of life with a congenital heart defect. This chain links TRBV5-4 with TRBJ2-2; TRBD2 matches 8 bases. DNA for the CDR3: TGTGCCAGCAGCTTGCGGGGGGGGGACGGGGAGCTGTTTTTT. Its translation: CASSLRGGDGELFF.